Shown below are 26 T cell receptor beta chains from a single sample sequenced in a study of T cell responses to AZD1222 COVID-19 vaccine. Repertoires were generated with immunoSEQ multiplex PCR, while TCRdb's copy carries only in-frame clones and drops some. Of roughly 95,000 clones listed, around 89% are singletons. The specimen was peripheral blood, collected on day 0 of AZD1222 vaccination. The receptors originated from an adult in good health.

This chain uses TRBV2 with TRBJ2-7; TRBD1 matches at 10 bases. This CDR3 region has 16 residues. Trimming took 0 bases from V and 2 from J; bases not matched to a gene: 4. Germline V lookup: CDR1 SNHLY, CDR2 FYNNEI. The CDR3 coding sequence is TGTGCCAGCAGTGAAGCAGCTGGACAGGGGGCCTACGAGCAGTACTTC. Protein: CASSEAAGQGAYEQYF. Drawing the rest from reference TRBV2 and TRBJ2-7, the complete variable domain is EPEVTQTPSHQVTQMGQEVILRCVPISNHLYFYWYRQILGQKVEFLVSFYNNEISEKSEIFDDQFSVERPDGSNFTLKIRSTKLEDSAMYFCASSEAAGQGAYEQYFGPGTRLTVT.

CDR3 nucleotides: TGTGCCAGCAGAAGAAGGGGACAGGGAAACTATAATTCACCCCTCCACTTT. Encoded protein: CASRRRGQGNYNSPLHF. This chain joins TRBV2 and TRBJ1-6; 9 bases line up with TRBD1. Germline V gene lookup returns CDR1 SNHLY and CDR2 FYNNEI. J lost 3 bases, V lost 6 bases, and 9 bases had no gene match. CDR3 length: 17 residues. Drawing the rest from reference TRBV2 and TRBJ1-6, the complete variable domain is EPEVTQTPSHQVTQMGQEVILRCVPISNHLYFYWYRQILGQKVEFLVSFYNNEISEKSEIFDDQFSVERPDGSNFTLKIRSTKLEDSAMYFCASRRRGQGNYNSPLHFGNGTRLTVT.

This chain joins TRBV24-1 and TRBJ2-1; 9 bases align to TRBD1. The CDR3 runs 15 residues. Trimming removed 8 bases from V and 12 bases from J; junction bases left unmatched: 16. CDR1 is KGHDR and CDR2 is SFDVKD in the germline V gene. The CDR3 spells CATNPSPGQGGGQFF. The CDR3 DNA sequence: TGTGCCACCAATCCCTCTCCGGGACAGGGAGGAGGGCAGTTCTTC.

The CDR3 coding sequence is TGTGCCAGCAAATTACCGGCCAGAAGTGAAAAACTGTTTTTT. Its protein product is CASKLPARSEKLFF. The rearrangement uses TRBV28 and TRBJ1-4; D remains ambiguous. The CDR3 runs 14 residues. Germline CDR1 is MDHEN and CDR2 is SYDVKM. V was cut by 7 bases and J by 7 bases, with 16 bases left in between.

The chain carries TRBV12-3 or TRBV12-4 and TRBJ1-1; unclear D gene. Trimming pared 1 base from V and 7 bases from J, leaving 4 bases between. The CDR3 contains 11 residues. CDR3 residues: CASSLEGEAFF. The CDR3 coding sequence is TGTGCCAGCAGTTTAGAGGGTGAAGCTTTCTTT.

The CDR3 spells CASSSGQGAGELFF. The CDR3 DNA sequence: TGCGCCAGCAGCTCGGGCCAGGGGGCCGGGGAGCTGTTTTTT. The chain has TRBV5-1 and TRBJ2-2; 7 nucleotides line up with TRBD1. CDR1 SGHRS and CDR2 YFSETQ come from the germline V gene. The CDR3 runs 14 residues. J lost 6 bases, V lost 3 bases, and 5 bases had no gene match.

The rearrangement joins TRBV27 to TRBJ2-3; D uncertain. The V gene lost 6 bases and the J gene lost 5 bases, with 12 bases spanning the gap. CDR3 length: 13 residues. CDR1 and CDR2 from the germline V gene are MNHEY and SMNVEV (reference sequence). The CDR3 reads CASSPGPRDTQYF. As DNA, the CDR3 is TGTGCCAGCAGCCCGGGCCCGAGAGATACGCAGTATTTT.

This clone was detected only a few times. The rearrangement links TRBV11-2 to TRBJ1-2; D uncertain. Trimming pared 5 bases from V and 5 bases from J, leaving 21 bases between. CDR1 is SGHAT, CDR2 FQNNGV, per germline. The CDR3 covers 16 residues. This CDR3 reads CASSPSSPADGYGYTF. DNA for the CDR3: TGTGCCAGCAGCCCATCTAGTCCGGCTGACGGATATGGCTACACCTTC. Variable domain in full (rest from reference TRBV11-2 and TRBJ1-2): EAGVAQSPRYKIIEKRQSVAFWCNPISGHATLYWYQQILGQGPKLLIQFQNNGVVDDSQLPKDRFSAERLKGVDSTLKIQPAKLEDSAVYLCASSPSSPADGYGYTFGSGTRLTVV.

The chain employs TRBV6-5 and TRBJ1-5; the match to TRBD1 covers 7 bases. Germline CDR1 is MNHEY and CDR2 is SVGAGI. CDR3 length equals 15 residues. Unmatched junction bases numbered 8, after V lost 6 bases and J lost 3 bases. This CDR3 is CASRRAGTDNQPQHF. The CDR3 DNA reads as TGTGCCAGCAGAAGGGCTGGGACAGACAATCAGCCCCAGCATTTT.

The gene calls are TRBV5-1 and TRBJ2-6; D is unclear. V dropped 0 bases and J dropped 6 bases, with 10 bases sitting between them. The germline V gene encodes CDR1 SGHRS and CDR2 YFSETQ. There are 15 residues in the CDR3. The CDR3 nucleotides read TGCGCCAGCAGCTTGGTAGTTTCGGAGGCCAACGTCCTGACTTTC. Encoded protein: CASSLVVSEANVLTF.

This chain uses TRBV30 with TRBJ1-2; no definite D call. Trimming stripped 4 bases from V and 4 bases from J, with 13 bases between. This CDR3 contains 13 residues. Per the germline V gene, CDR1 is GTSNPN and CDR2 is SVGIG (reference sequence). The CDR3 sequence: CAWTDSPFYGYTF. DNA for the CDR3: TGTGCCTGGACTGACTCCCCCTTCTATGGCTACACCTTC. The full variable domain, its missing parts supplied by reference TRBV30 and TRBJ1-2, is SQTIHQWPATLVQPVGSPLSLECTVEGTSNPNLYWYRQAAGRGLQLLFYSVGIGQISSEVPQNLSASRPQDRQFILSSKKLLLSDSGFYLCAWTDSPFYGYTFGSGTRLTVV.

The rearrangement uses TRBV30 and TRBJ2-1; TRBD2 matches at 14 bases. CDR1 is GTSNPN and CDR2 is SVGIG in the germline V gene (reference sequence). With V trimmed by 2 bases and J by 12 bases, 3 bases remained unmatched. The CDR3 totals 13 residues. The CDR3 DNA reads TGTGCCTGGAGTCGAGGACTAGCGGGGGGGCAGTTCTTC. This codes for CAWSRGLAGGQFF. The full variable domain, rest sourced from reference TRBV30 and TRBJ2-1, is SQTIHQWPATLVQPVGSPLSLECTVEGTSNPNLYWYRQAAGRGLQLLFYSVGIGQISSEVPQNLSASRPQDRQFILSSKKLLLSDSGFYLCAWSRGLAGGQFFGPGTRLTVL.

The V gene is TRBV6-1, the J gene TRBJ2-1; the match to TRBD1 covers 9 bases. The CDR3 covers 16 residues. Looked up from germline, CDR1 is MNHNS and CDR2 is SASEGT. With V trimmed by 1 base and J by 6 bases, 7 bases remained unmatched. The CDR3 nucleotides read TGTGCCAGCAGTGAAGACACCGGGACAGGGAGCAATGAGCAGTTCTTC. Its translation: CASSEDTGTGSNEQFF.

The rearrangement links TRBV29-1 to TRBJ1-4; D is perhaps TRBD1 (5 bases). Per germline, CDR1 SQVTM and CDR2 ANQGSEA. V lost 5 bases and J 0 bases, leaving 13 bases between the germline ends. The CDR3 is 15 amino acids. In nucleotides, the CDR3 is TGCAGCGTTACGCACTCAGGGACAACTAATGAAAAACTGTTTTTT. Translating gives CSVTHSGTTNEKLFF.

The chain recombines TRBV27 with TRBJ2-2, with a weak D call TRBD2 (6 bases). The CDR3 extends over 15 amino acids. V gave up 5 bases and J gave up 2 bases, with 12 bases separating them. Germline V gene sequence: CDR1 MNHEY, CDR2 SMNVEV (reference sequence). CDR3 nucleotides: TGTGCCAGCAGTAGGAACGGGAGAAACACCGGGGAGCTGTTTTTT. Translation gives CASSRNGRNTGELFF.

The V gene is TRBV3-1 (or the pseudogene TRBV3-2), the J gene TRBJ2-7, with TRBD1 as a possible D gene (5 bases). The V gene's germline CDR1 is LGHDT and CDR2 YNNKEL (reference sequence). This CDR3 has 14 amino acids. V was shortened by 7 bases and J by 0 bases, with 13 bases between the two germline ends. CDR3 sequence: CASTQLGHSYEQYF. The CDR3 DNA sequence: TGTGCCAGCACCCAGTTGGGGCACTCCTACGAGCAGTACTTC.

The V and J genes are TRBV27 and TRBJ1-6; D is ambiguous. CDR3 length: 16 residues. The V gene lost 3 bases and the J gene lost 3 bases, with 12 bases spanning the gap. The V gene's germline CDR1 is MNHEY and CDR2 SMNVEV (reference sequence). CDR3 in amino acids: CASSFGQSFYNSPLHF. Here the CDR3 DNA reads TGTGCCAGCAGTTTCGGCCAGTCTTTCTATAATTCACCCCTCCACTTT.

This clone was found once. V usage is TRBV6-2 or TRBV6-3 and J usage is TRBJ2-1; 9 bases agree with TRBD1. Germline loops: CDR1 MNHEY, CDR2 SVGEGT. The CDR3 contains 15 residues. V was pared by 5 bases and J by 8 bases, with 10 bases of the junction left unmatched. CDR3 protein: CASSQGQGGVDEQFF. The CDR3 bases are TGTGCCAGCAGTCAGGGACAGGGAGGAGTAGATGAGCAGTTCTTC.

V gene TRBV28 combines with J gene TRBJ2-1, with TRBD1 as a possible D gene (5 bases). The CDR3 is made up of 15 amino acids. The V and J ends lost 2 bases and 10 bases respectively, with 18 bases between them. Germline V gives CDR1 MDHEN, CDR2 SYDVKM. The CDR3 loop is CASSLAIEGAQEQFF. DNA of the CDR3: TGTGCCAGCAGTTTAGCAATAGAAGGGGCTCAAGAGCAGTTCTTC. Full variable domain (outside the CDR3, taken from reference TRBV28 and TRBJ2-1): DVKVTQSSRYLVKRTGEKVFLECVQDMDHENMFWYRQDPGLGLRLIYFSYDVKMKEKGDIPEGYSVSREKKERFSLILESASTNQTSMYLCASSLAIEGAQEQFFGPGTRLTVL.

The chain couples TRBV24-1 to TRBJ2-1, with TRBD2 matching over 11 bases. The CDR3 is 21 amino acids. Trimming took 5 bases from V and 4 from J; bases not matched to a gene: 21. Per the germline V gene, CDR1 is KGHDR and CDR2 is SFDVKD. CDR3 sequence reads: CATSGSFGTSGDLFGYNEQFF. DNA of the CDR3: TGTGCCACCAGTGGTTCTTTCGGGACTAGCGGAGACCTGTTTGGATACAATGAGCAGTTCTTC.

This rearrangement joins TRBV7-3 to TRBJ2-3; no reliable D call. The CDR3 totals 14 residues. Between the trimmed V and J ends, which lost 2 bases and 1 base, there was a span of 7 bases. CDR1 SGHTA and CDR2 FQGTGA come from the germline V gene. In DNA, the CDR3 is TGTGCCAGCAGCTTAGGCGTGGGCACAGATACGCAGTATTTT. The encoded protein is CASSLGVGTDTQYF.

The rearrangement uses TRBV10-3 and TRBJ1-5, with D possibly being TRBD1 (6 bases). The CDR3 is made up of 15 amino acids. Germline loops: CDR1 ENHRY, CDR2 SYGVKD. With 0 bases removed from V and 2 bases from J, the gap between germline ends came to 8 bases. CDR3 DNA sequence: TGTGCCATCAGTGAGTCTTACAGGGGCAATCAGCCCCAGCATTTT. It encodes CAISESYRGNQPQHF.

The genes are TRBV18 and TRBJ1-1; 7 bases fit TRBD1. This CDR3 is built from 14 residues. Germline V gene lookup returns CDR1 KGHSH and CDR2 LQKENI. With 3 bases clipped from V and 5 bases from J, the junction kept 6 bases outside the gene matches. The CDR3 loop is CASSPQGGMTEAFF. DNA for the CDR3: TGTGCCAGCTCACCCCAGGGGGGCATGACTGAAGCTTTCTTT.

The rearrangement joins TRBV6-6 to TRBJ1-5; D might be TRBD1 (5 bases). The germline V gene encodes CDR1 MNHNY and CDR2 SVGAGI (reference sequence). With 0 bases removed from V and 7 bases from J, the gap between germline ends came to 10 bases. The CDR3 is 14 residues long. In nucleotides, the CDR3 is TGTGCCAGCAGTTACTCCGGGGCCGGGCAGCCCCAGCATTTT. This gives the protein CASSYSGAGQPQHF.

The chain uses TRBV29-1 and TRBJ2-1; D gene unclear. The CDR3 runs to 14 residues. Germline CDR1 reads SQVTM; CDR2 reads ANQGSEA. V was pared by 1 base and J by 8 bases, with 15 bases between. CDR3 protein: CSVEGISSVHEQFF. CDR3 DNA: TGCAGCGTTGAAGGGATTAGCTCCGTCCATGAGCAGTTCTTC.

CDR3 sequence reads: CASSDLFGNQPQHF. The DNA for the CDR3 is TGTGCCAGCAGTGATCTATTTGGCAATCAGCCCCAGCATTTT. The chain joins TRBV2 to TRBJ1-5; D unclear. The germline V gene has CDR1 SNHLY and CDR2 FYNNEI. This CDR3 region has 14 residues. Trimming pared 3 bases from V and 2 bases from J, leaving 8 bases between.